Listed below are T cell receptor beta chains from one sample, sequenced in a study of T cells in tumors and immune-related adverse events. Generated by immunoSEQ multiplex PCR, the TCRdb table keeps only in-frame clones and is missing some. The data contain fewer than 4,500 clones, approximately 78% of them singletons. The material sequenced was skin tissue, taken from a patient treated with anti-PD-1 therapy. The receptors stem from a female donor with metastatic renal cell carcinoma. Both conserved end residues are part of each CDR3. The order of the fields is J gene, V gene, D gene, clone size, CDR3 protein, CDR3 DNA. The D gene is left open where the match is weak. Clone size appears in some rows only: once, few, many, or a class for an expanded clone.

>TRBJ1-2|TRBV11-3|-|-
CASSLVPGLGYGYTF
TGTGCCAGCAGCTTAGTGCCGGGGTTGGGATATGGCTACACCTTC
>TRBJ2-1|TRBV5-1|-|-
CASSSLVAEQFF
TGCGCCAGCAGCTCACTAGTGGCCGAGCAGTTCTTC
>TRBJ1-2|TRBV29-1|TRBD1|-
CSVVGQGAGGYTF
TGCAGCGTTGTTGGACAGGGGGCAGGTGGCTACACCTTC
>TRBJ1-3|TRBV29-1|-|-
CSVVEGGYSGNTIYF
TGCAGCGTTGTGGAAGGGGGGTACTCTGGAAACACCATATATTTT
>TRBJ2-2|TRBV5-4|TRBD1|-
CASSTGQGRSGELFF
TGTGCCAGCAGCACGGGACAGGGTCGGAGCGGGGAGCTGTTTTTT
>TRBJ2-1|TRBV11-2|-|few
CASSLAGTEIVNEQFF
TGTGCCAGCAGCTTAGCCGGGACCGAAATAGTCAATGAGCAGTTCTTC
>TRBJ2-7|TRBV28|-|-
CASRGRGNYEQYF
TGTGCCAGCAGAGGACGGGGCAACTACGAGCAGTACTTC
>TRBJ1-6|TRBV15|-|-
CATSGDRRENSPLHF
TGTGCCACCAGCGGTGATAGGCGGGAGAATTCACCCCTCCACTTT
>TRBJ2-2|TRBV10-2|TRBD2|-
CASTSGTSGRGELFF
TGCGCCAGCACTTCCGGGACTAGCGGGAGGGGGGAGCTGTTTTTT
>TRBJ1-4|TRBV11-3|TRBD1|-
CASSPRTGNEKLFF
TGTGCCAGCAGCCCCCGGACAGGGAATGAAAAACTGTTTTTT
>TRBJ1-4|TRBV5-1|-|-
CASRLQGRTNEKLFF
TGCGCCAGCAGGTTGCAGGGCCGAACTAATGAAAAACTGTTTTTT
>TRBJ2-5|TRBV27|TRBD1|-
CASSLSGQAQETQYF
TGTGCCAGCAGTTTATCGGGACAGGCACAAGAGACCCAGTACTTC
>TRBJ2-7|TRBV7-9|TRBD2|few
CASSLVRNGRRVNEQYF
TGTGCCAGCAGCTTAGTCCGAAACGGGAGGCGGGTGAACGAGCAGTACTTC
>TRBJ2-1|TRBV7-6|TRBD2|-
CASSSSGGPRNEQFF
TGTGCCAGCAGCTCTAGCGGGGGGCCCAGGAATGAGCAGTTCTTC
>TRBJ1-2|TRBV7-2|-|-
CASKGGWGYGYTF
TGTGCCAGCAAGGGGGGCTGGGGTTATGGCTACACCTTC
>TRBJ1-2|TRBV30|-|-
CAWSVTGNYGYTF
TGTGCCTGGAGTGTCACGGGTAACTATGGCTACACCTTC
>TRBJ1-3|TRBV18|-|once
CASSTDSGNTIYF
TGTGCCAGCTCAACCGATTCAGGAAACACCATATATTTT
>TRBJ2-7|TRBV5-1|TRBD1|once
CASSFNEGQWGEQYF
TGCGCCAGCAGCTTCAACGAGGGACAGTGGGGCGAGCAGTACTTC
>TRBJ2-7|TRBV7-2|-|-
CASSFMGYEQYF
TGTGCCAGCAGCTTTATGGGGTACGAGCAGTACTTC
>TRBJ1-2|TRBV7-6|-|-
CASSLTVNYGYTF
TGTGCCAGCAGCCTTACAGTAAACTATGGCTACACCTTC
>TRBJ2-1|TRBV7-8|TRBD2|-
CASSPTSGGYNEQFF
TGTGCCAGCAGCCCGACTAGCGGGGGCTACAATGAGCAGTTCTTC
>TRBJ1-3|TRBV6-7|TRBD1|-
CAQATRSRTGLSGNTIYF
TGTGCCCAAGCTACGCGGTCCAGGACAGGTCTCTCTGGAAACACCATATATTTT
>TRBJ2-1|TRBV7-7|TRBD1|-
CASSLALTGVLNEQFF
TGTGCCAGCAGCTTAGCATTGACAGGGGTCCTCAATGAGCAGTTCTTC
>TRBJ2-3|TRBV27|TRBD2|once
CASSGTTHIGTQYF
TGTGCCAGCAGTGGGACTACCCACATAGGTACGCAGTATTTT
>TRBJ2-3|TRBV28|-|once
CASSPRTGGIQDTQYF
TGTGCCAGCAGTCCACGGACGGGTGGCATCCAGGATACGCAGTATTTT
>TRBJ2-5|TRBV29-1|-|-
CSVVNAGGYQETQYF
TGCAGCGTTGTGAACGCAGGGGGGTATCAAGAGACCCAGTACTTC
>TRBJ2-3|TRBV2|TRBD2|-
CASVASGRVTDTQYF
TGTGCCAGCGTCGCGAGCGGGAGAGTTACAGATACGCAGTATTTT